The source of this TCR beta chain is a study of vaccination and CD4 T cells after COVID-19. Background on the study: Participants got two doses of BNT162b2 or mRNA-1273 vaccine.

Germline CDR1 is MNHEY and CDR2 is SMNVEV (reference sequence). This CDR3 has 15 amino acids. V dropped 6 bases and J dropped 6 bases, with 20 bases sitting between them. Specified treatment: 10-day PBMC culture with coronavirus spike peptide pools or control peptides (ViraFEST assay). The Oncomine TCR Beta short-read assay was what sequenced the DNA obtained from cultured CD4+ T cells. TCRdb recomputed calls from the PCR reads with MiXCR, one row per CDR3 protein. The sample lists 15,000 to 20,000 distinct CDR3 sequences; approximately 63% were seen once. Of note for this clonotype: What it recognizes is unknown.

The sample was CD4+ T cells from blood, cultured in vitro. This receptor was obtained from a human donor who had recovered from COVID-19. V and J are TRBV27 and TRBJ1-1; D is uncertain. CDR3 nucleotide sequence: TGTGCCAGCAGCCCCTCGGGGAGGGTAAGAGCTGAAGCTTTCTTT. Its protein is CASSPSGRVRAEAFF.